This T cell receptor beta chain came from a study of blood T cell repertoires in COVID-19. Study information: Collection of acute and convalescent COVID-19 samples took place in the United States, Italy and Spain.

The age range of participants was 18 to 89 years, with residence in about two dozen US areas. Among Cohort 3 donors, those recovered had two negative PCRs, clearance, or symptom resolution. The authors' processing: Cell counts per sample came from amplifying reference gene primers. The repertoire was sequenced with immunoSEQ multiplex PCR; TCRdb's copy has only in-frame clones and lacks some. V and J calls and clone size come straight from that table; D and trimming were deduced from the DNA. The table shows over 400,000 clones, with around 85% occurring only once. CDR1 is SGHAT, CDR2 FQNNGV, per germline. With V trimmed by 5 bases and J by 6 bases, 9 bases remained unmatched. The CDR3 has 14 amino acids. This clone appeared a single time.

This clonotype originated in a woman aged 55-69 years who had recovered from COVID-19. Sequencing was performed on PBMCs or T cells enriched from blood (not recorded which). This chain connects TRBV11-2 to TRBJ1-2; 7 nucleotides agree with TRBD1. CDR3: CASSPLDRADGYTF. CDR3 nucleotides: TGTGCCAGCAGCCCCCTCGACAGGGCCGATGGCTACACCTTC.